Only a few counts were recorded for the clone carrying this TCR beta chain. Its antigen is not identified. This specimen comes from a study of beta chain features in type 1 diabetes. Study-level points and caveats: Shortening of TCRB CDR3s, moderate but significant, appeared in all four CD4+ subsets of Type 1 diabetes patients.

Sorted cells reached over 95% purity in every population. The CDR3 contains 15 residues. Isolated RNA was reverse transcribed in full, so expressed TCRB transcripts were sequenced. About 3.7 million reads on average were seen across naive, central memory and regulatory T cell samples. The table came from immunoSEQ multiplex PCR; TCRdb's copy has only in-frame clones and leaves some out. This table has over 200,000 clones, about a tenth appearing once. The genes are TRBV21-1 and TRBJ1-2. TRBV21-1 is a pseudogene locus. This clonotype was obtained from a man in his thirties or forties with type 1 diabetes. Sequences were obtained from naive CD4+ T cells from blood. The CDR3 loop is CASSKKDSTGNGYTF. The CDR3 DNA reads TGTGCCAGCAGCAAAAAAGATTCGACGGGAAATGGCTACACCTTC.